The 14 T cell receptor beta chains below come from one sample, sequenced in a study of CD8+ T cells in alopecia areata listed by TCRdb under 2018. Libraries were made using the immunoSEQ multiplex PCR assay. RNA was extracted from all samples and reverse transcribed into cDNA, which served as template for TCR sequencing. What TCRdb holds here is the immuneACCESS table cut down to in-frame rearrangements. Part of the clones is not present; checked against another copy, under half of the missing clones reflect an unresolved V gene, and the others are unexplained. This sample has 100,000 to 150,000 clones in its table, and around 60% of those were observed once. The ten largest make up around 6% of the sample. This specimen's time point label, per the study, means: more than three weeks on oral tofacitinib. The meaning of the sample's treatment or condition label: oral pan-JAK inhibitor, 5-10 mg twice daily.

The sample was CD4+ T cells sorted from blood, taken at week 4, from a patient treated with tofacitinib. These receptor sequences come from a human donor with alopecia areata.

The gene calls are TRBV4-1 and TRBJ2-4, with a possible D match to TRBD1 (5 bases). Trimming shortened V by 0 bases and J by 8 bases, and 17 bases separated the two germline ends. This CDR3 is 16 amino acids long. Germline lookup yields CDR1 MGHRA and CDR2 YSYEKL. The DNA for the CDR3 is TGCGCCAGCAGCCAAGACGGCAGGGATGGTATGGACATTCAGTACTTC. Residues: CASSQDGRDGMDIQYF.

The chain carries TRBV4-1 and TRBJ2-5; D perhaps matches TRBD1 (5 bases). Looked up from germline, CDR1 is MGHRA and CDR2 is YSYEKL. The germline V and J ends were trimmed by 0 bases and 4 bases, with 12 bases remaining between them. The length of the CDR3 is 15 residues. CDR3 in amino acids: CASSQETAYGETQYF. The CDR3 DNA is TGCGCCAGCAGCCAAGAGACAGCTTATGGAGAGACCCAGTACTTC.

The chain employs TRBV5-1 and TRBJ1-5, with TRBD1 matching 11 bases. V dropped 3 bases and J dropped 5; count of bases not matched to a gene: 1. CDR3 length: 14 residues. Germline CDR1 is SGHRS and CDR2 is YFSETQ. The CDR3 region has the DNA TGCGCCAGCAGCTGGACAGGGGGCTATCAGCCCCAGCATTTT. It codes for CASSWTGGYQPQHF.

The rearrangement uses TRBV9 and TRBJ2-5; the match to TRBD2 covers 12 bases. Germline CDR1 and CDR2: SGDLS and YYNGEE. The CDR3 runs 14 residues. With 3 bases clipped from V and 3 bases from J, the junction kept 0 bases outside the gene matches. CDR3 loop: CASSASGGEETQYF. The CDR3 nucleotides are TGTGCCAGCAGCGCTAGCGGGGGGGAAGAGACCCAGTACTTC.

This chain links TRBV29-1 with TRBJ2-5; D is perhaps TRBD2 (6 bases). This CDR3 is built from 14 residues. Germline CDR1 and CDR2: SQVTM and ANQGSEA. The V end was cut by 6 bases, the J end by 4 bases, with 18 bases between. CDR3 bases: TGCAGCGTCTGGCTGGAGGGCATGGGAGAGACCCAGTACTTC. Protein: CSVWLEGMGETQYF.

This clone was picked up a small number of times. V is TRBV7-3 and J is TRBJ2-3, with D unresolved. The CDR3 loop spans 14 amino acids. Deletions cut 5 bases from V and 5 bases from J, with 14 bases between. Germline V lookup: CDR1 SGHTA, CDR2 FQGTGA. CDR3 in amino acids: CASSPTRAGDTQYF. DNA for the CDR3: TGTGCCAGCAGCCCGACTCGGGCTGGAGATACGCAGTATTTT.

The gene calls are TRBV5-1 and TRBJ2-7, with D maybe TRBD2 (6 bases). Germline CDR1 SGHRS, CDR2 YFSETQ. CDR3 length equals 15 residues. The ends were cut back, 3 bases at V and 0 bases at J, with 13 bases in the middle. CDR3 sequence: CASSWTEGSSYEQYF. The CDR3 DNA reads as TGCGCCAGCAGCTGGACGGAGGGGAGCTCCTACGAGCAGTACTTC.

The chain carries TRBV29-1 and TRBJ2-7, with a tentative D call TRBD1 (6 bases). The CDR3 loop spans 13 amino acids. V shed 1 base and J shed 7 bases, with 14 bases lying between them. Germline V lookup: CDR1 SQVTM, CDR2 ANQGSEA. CDR3 nucleotides: TGCAGCGTTGAAGCCTGGCAGGGGAGAGAGCAGTACTTC. Translated, it gives CSVEAWQGREQYF.

This clone has a handful of counts. The V gene is TRBV27, the J gene TRBJ1-1; 12 bases match TRBD1. The ends lost 5 bases at V and 4 bases at J; junction bases unmatched: 8. The CDR3 is 16 amino acids. Per the germline V gene, CDR1 is MNHEY and CDR2 is SMNVEV (reference sequence). In DNA form, the CDR3 reads TGTGCCAGCAGTCCGGGACAGGGGGCGCTTTTCACTGAAGCTTTCTTT. The encoded protein is CASSPGQGALFTEAFF.

This clone was counted a few times. The chain joins TRBV5-6 to TRBJ1-2; D might be TRBD1 (6 bases). CDR3 length: 14 residues. Looked up from germline, CDR1 is SGHDT and CDR2 is YYEEEE. Trimming took off 5 bases at V and 0 bases at J, with 11 bases between the two ends. The CDR3 region has the DNA TGTGCCAGCAGGTGGGGACACACTAACTATGGCTACACCTTC. Translating gives CASRWGHTNYGYTF. The full variable domain, completed using reference TRBV5-6 and TRBJ1-2, is DAGVTQSPTHLIKTRGQQVTLRCSPKSGHDTVSWYQQALGQGPQFIFQYYEEEERQRGNFPDRFSGHQFPNYSSELNVNALLLGDSALYLCASRWGHTNYGYTFGSGTRLTVV.

J is TRBJ2-3 and V is TRBV7-7, with D hard to call. V lost 5 bases and J 3 bases, leaving 15 bases between the germline ends. The CDR3 is 15 amino acids. Germline CDR1 and CDR2: SSHAT and FNYEAQ (reference sequence). This CDR3 is CASSPDGTTTDTQYF. CDR3 DNA sequence: TGTGCCAGCAGCCCCGATGGTACCACTACAGATACGCAGTATTTT.

This chain links TRBV30 with TRBJ1-2, with 8 bases lining up with TRBD1. In germline, CDR1 is GTSNPN, CDR2 SVGIG (reference sequence). CDR3 length equals 13 residues. V gave up 3 bases and J gave up 3 bases; unmatched junction bases: 3. Here the CDR3 reads CAWSATGDYGYTF. CDR3 DNA sequence: TGTGCCTGGAGCGCGACAGGGGACTATGGCTACACCTTC.

The chain uses TRBV29-1 and TRBJ1-1; D is unresolved. The CDR3 covers 13 residues. Germline lookup yields CDR1 SQVTM and CDR2 ANQGSEA. The V end lost 5 bases, the J end lost 0 bases, and 10 bases lay between the germline ends. The CDR3 nucleotides read TGCAGCGTTACACAGAGCCTGAACACTGAAGCTTTCTTT. As protein: CSVTQSLNTEAFF.

This clone was counted many times. The gene calls are TRBV5-1 and TRBJ2-7; D is perhaps TRBD2 (6 bases). With 7 bases removed from V and 4 bases from J, the gap between germline ends came to 18 bases. The CDR3 covers 14 residues. Germline V gene sequence: CDR1 SGHRS, CDR2 YFSETQ. The chain's CDR3 is CASRRDSGAYEQYF. DNA for the CDR3: TGCGCCAGCCGACGGGACTCCGGGGCTTACGAGCAGTACTTC.